This T cell receptor (beta chain) was found in a study of T cell changes during pregnancy in multiple sclerosis. Looked up from germline, CDR1 is LNHDA and CDR2 is SQIVND (reference sequence). The CDR3 is 13 residues long. Trimming cost V 5 bases and J 1 base, with 9 bases left between them. Profiling relied on immunoSEQ multiplex PCR, and the TCRdb table lists in-frame clones only, not all of them. The sample contains around 100,000 clones, approximately 90% of which appear only once. The V call is TRBV19, the J call TRBJ2-7; TRBD2 is a possible D gene (5 bases). This receptor was taken from a female donor with multiple sclerosis, enrolled in a pregnancy study. The source material was peripheral blood, sampled after pregnancy. In nucleotides, the CDR3 is TGTGCCAGTAGTGGCCGGGATTCCTACGAGCAGTACTTC. It is translated as CASSGRDSYEQYF.